This T cell receptor (beta chain) was retrieved from a study of CD8+ T cells in alopecia areata. V was shortened by 6 bases and J by 3 bases, with 13 bases between the two germline ends. Per the germline V gene, CDR1 is SGDLS and CDR2 is YYNGEE. The CDR3 loop spans 14 amino acids. Following extraction, RNA underwent reverse transcription to cDNA, which served as the sequencing template. Libraries were prepared by immunoSEQ multiplex PCR; TCRdb keeps only in-frame clonotypes and omits some of them. The sample has hundreds of thousands of clones, roughly 63% seen once. Indicated treatment: oral pan-JAK inhibitor, 5-10 mg twice daily.

The chain couples TRBV9 to TRBJ1-5; a weak D match, TRBD1 (6 bases). The TCR sequence derives from a human donor with alopecia areata. The sample in question was CD4+ T cells sorted from blood, obtained at approximately week 51, from a patient treated with tofacitinib. The CDR3 is CASNRGGYNQPQHF. CDR3 coding DNA: TGTGCCAGCAACCGCGGGGGCTACAATCAGCCCCAGCATTTT.